This T cell receptor beta chain was documented in a study of blood T cell repertoires in COVID-19. Study-level background: Samples came from the United States, Italy and Spain, spanning acute and convalescent COVID-19. In each case, the material was cDNA or gDNA derived from T cells, B-cell-depleted T cells, or PBMCs.

This CDR3 contains 14 residues. V was trimmed by 7 bases and J by 0 bases, leaving 10 bases between them. Germline V lookup: CDR1 LNHDA, CDR2 SQIVND (reference sequence). Per the original data handling: Reference gene primer amplification gave estimated nucleated cell counts. Using immunoSEQ multiplex PCR, the repertoire was profiled, and TCRdb retains in-frame clones only, with some absent. D and trimming were read from the DNA, whereas the V and J calls and clone size are those reported in that table. The table has around 300,000 clones, about nine tenths seen once; the top ten hold 0.94%. The rearrangement links TRBV19 to TRBJ1-5; tentatively, D is TRBD1 (6 bases). The specimen sequenced was peripheral blood. The receptor comes from a woman between 40 and 55 years old who had recovered from COVID-19. CDR3 coding DNA: TGTGCCAGTACCAGGACAGTTAGCAATCAGCCCCAGCATTTT. Amino acid sequence: CASTRTVSNQPQHF.